One and the same sample provided the 10 T cell receptor beta chains below, sequenced in a study of naive and memory T cell subsets. Two oligonucleotides, mixed equimolar, formed the beta constant-region primer covering TRBC1 and TRBC2. Ligated cDNA was amplified by four rounds of PCR with nested alpha and beta constant-region primers and SP2. Each CDR3 protein is one row after TCRdb ran MiXCR on the UMI-ligation and nested PCR reads. The sample lists approximately 150,000 distinct CDR3 sequences, approximately 21% occurring once. Study-wide findings and caveats: Naive repertoires, especially CD8, held a few larger clonotypes, possibly memory cells re-expressing CD45RA.

These TCRs are of unknown antigen specificity. Sequencing was done on a sample of naive CD8+ T cells from blood. All receptors derive from a human donor in good health.

The chain combines TRBV7-9 with TRBJ2-7; D possibly corresponds to TRBD2 (6 bases). Germline CDR1 and CDR2: SEHNR and FQNEAQ (reference sequence). V lost 5 bases to trimming and J lost 1 base, with 18 bases between them. The CDR3 extends over 16 amino acids. The CDR3 is CASSPGERELSYEQYF. The DNA of the CDR3 is TGTGCCAGCAGCCCTGGGGAACGGGAGCTATCCTACGAGCAGTACTTC.

Ten or more counts support this clonotype. The V call is TRBV29-1, the J call TRBJ2-3; D is possibly TRBD2 (6 bases). The germline CDR1 and CDR2 sequences are SQVTM and ANQGSEA. Trimming took off 3 bases at V and 2 bases at J, with 15 bases between the two ends. The CDR3 contains 15 residues. CDR3 in DNA: TGCAGCGTTGATCTGTGGGAGGACTACACAGATACGCAGTATTTT. Amino acid sequence: CSVDLWEDYTDTQYF.

This clonotype showed up just once. The V gene is TRBV12-5, the J gene TRBJ2-3; weak D call: TRBD2 (5 bases). Germline lookup yields CDR1 LGHNT and CDR2 FRNRAP. The CDR3 has 14 amino acids. Trimming left V 5 bases short and J 4 bases short, with 13 bases between. The CDR3 loop reads CASGLTLAPDTQYF. The CDR3 DNA follows: TGTGCTAGTGGTCTCACCCTAGCTCCAGATACGCAGTATTTT.

This chain uses TRBV14 with TRBJ2-3; D is perhaps TRBD2 (5 bases). CDR3 length equals 16 residues. From germline, CDR1 is SGHDN and CDR2 FVKESK. Trimming pared 0 bases from V and 3 bases from J, leaving 13 bases between. The CDR3 sequence is CASSQDPRGRTDTQYF. The CDR3 DNA reads as TGTGCCAGCAGCCAAGATCCCCGGGGTAGGACAGATACGCAGTATTTT.

This chain uses TRBV21-1 with TRBJ2-1; TRBD2 is taken as the D call from the table, unchecked against the DNA. TRBV21-1 is termed a pseudogene. The CDR3 runs 16 residues. As DNA, the CDR3 is TGTGCCAGCAGCATAGGGACTAGCGGGAGTTTTAATGAGCAGTTCTTC. This encodes CASSIGTSGSFNEQFF.

This clonotype occurred many times. This chain uses TRBV13 with TRBJ2-7; D call uncertain. V gave up 5 bases and J gave up 2 bases, with 4 bases separating them. The germline V gene has CDR1 PRHDT and CDR2 FYEKMQ (reference sequence). This CDR3 is built from 11 residues. The CDR3 spells CASSDTYEQYF. The CDR3 coding sequence is TGTGCCAGCAGCGACACCTACGAGCAGTACTTC. Supplemented by reference TRBV13 and TRBJ2-7, the full variable domain reads AAGVIQSPRHLIKEKRETATLKCYPIPRHDTVYWYQQGPGQDPQFLISFYEKMQSDKGSIPDRFSAQQFSDYHSELNMSSLELGDSALYFCASSDTYEQYFGPGTRLTVT.

The rearrangement joins TRBV12-3 or TRBV12-4 to TRBJ2-1; 7 nucleotides line up with TRBD1. This CDR3 has 14 residues. Trimming at V came to 5 bases and at J to 4 bases, leaving 5 bases not matched to a gene. This CDR3 reads CASSTDRLYNEQFF. In DNA form, the CDR3 reads TGTGCCAGCAGTACGGACAGGTTATACAATGAGCAGTTCTTC.

This clonotype appeared a few times. This chain's CDR3 is CASKGAAETKGETQYF. CDR3 in DNA: TGTGCCAGCAAGGGGGCGGCGGAAACGAAGGGGGAGACCCAGTACTTC. This chain links TRBV5-6 with TRBJ2-5; 7 bases are shared with TRBD1. With 6 bases clipped from V and 5 bases from J, the junction kept 16 bases outside the gene matches. Per the germline V gene, CDR1 is SGHDT and CDR2 is YYEEEE. The CDR3 totals 16 residues.

The rearrangement uses TRBV6-1 and TRBJ2-3; TRBD2 matches at 8 bases. Germline V gene sequence: CDR1 MNHNS, CDR2 SASEGT. The CDR3 is 15 residues long. J gave up 5 bases and V 2 bases, and 6 bases lay outside the gene matches. The CDR3, as DNA: TGTGCCAGCAGTGAACAGCGGGAGCGTATAGATACGCAGTATTTT. Amino acid sequence: CASSEQRERIDTQYF.

This clonotype was counted only a few times. The genes are TRBV18 and TRBJ2-5; tentatively, D is TRBD2 (5 bases). Trimming cost V 4 bases and J 9 bases, with 33 bases left between them. The CDR3 is 19 amino acids. From germline, CDR1 is KGHSH and CDR2 LQKENI. The CDR3 protein is CASSLQERTGILFRASQYF. CDR3 nucleotide sequence: TGTGCCAGCTCACTACAAGAGAGGACGGGGATTTTATTTCGGGCGTCCCAGTACTTC. The complete variable domain, with remaining parts taken from reference TRBV18 and TRBJ2-5, reads NAGVMQNPRHLVRRRGQEARLRCSPMKGHSHVYWYRQLPEEGLKFMVYLQKENIIDESGMPKERFSAEFPKEGPSILRIQQVVRGDSAAYFCASSLQERTGILFRASQYFGPGTRLLVL.